This is a list of T cell receptor beta chains from one sample in a study of cytomegalovirus exposure and HLA in healthy donors. Assay: immunoSEQ multiplex PCR; the TCRdb copy retains only in-frame clones and omits some. The sample includes about 140,000 clones, around 66% seen only once; the top ten take over 5%. Sequences were obtained from PBMCs. The receptors come from a woman in her fifties or sixties in good health and CMV-seronegative. The CDR3 runs from the conserved cysteine through the conserved F or W. The D gene is left open where the match is weak. Some rows mark clone size as missing; the rest say once, few, many or name a class of expanded clone.

j_call: TRBJ2-7; v_call: TRBV15; d_call: -; clone_size: -; cdr3_nt: TGTGCCACCAGCAGAGATGAAGGACTACCTTACGAGCAGTACTTC; cdr3_aa: CATSRDEGLPYEQYF
j_call: TRBJ2-1; v_call: TRBV7-3; d_call: TRBD2; clone_size: -; cdr3_nt: TGTGCCAGCAGCCCAGCGGGAGGGCCGAGTGAGCAGTTCTTC; cdr3_aa: CASSPAGGPSEQFF
j_call: TRBJ2-7; v_call: TRBV28; d_call: TRBD2; clone_size: -; cdr3_nt: TGTGCCAGCAGAAAAGCGGGGGCCGGTAACGAGCAGTACTTC; cdr3_aa: CASRKAGAGNEQYF
j_call: TRBJ2-7; v_call: TRBV7-8; d_call: -; clone_size: -; cdr3_nt: TGTGCCAGCAGCTCCCCTTTGTCCGAGCAGTACTTC; cdr3_aa: CASSSPLSEQYF
j_call: TRBJ2-7; v_call: TRBV5-4; d_call: TRBD1; clone_size: few; cdr3_nt: TGTGCCAGCAGGGGACAGGGACGAAACTACGAGCAGTACTTC; cdr3_aa: CASRGQGRNYEQYF
j_call: TRBJ1-2; v_call: TRBV5-4; d_call: -; clone_size: -; cdr3_nt: TGTGCCAGCAGCTCCGGACAACGTGGCTACACCTTC; cdr3_aa: CASSSGQRGYTF
j_call: TRBJ2-5; v_call: TRBV7-2; d_call: TRBD1; clone_size: -; cdr3_nt: TGTGCCAGCAGCTACGCACCGGGACAGGGTTCAGAGACCCAGTACTTC; cdr3_aa: CASSYAPGQGSETQYF
j_call: TRBJ1-6; v_call: TRBV2; d_call: TRBD1; clone_size: -; cdr3_nt: TGTGCCAGCAGCCGGGACAGTAATTCACCCCTCCACTTT; cdr3_aa: CASSRDSNSPLHF
j_call: TRBJ1-2; v_call: TRBV7-3; d_call: TRBD1; clone_size: -; cdr3_nt: TGTGCCAGCACCATCCACTCCGGGACAGGATACGGCTACACCTTC; cdr3_aa: CASTIHSGTGYGYTF
j_call: TRBJ2-7; v_call: TRBV25-1; d_call: TRBD2; clone_size: -; cdr3_nt: TGTGCCAGCAGTGCGGGAGGGGCCTACGAGCAGTACTTC; cdr3_aa: CASSAGGAYEQYF
j_call: TRBJ2-7; v_call: TRBV7-9; d_call: -; clone_size: -; cdr3_nt: TGTGCCAGCAGCCAAGGACACTCCGAGCAGTACTTC; cdr3_aa: CASSQGHSEQYF
j_call: TRBJ2-1; v_call: TRBV9; d_call: TRBD2; clone_size: -; cdr3_nt: TGTGCCAGCAGCCTGGGACTAGGAGATGAGCAGTTCTTC; cdr3_aa: CASSLGLGDEQFF
j_call: TRBJ2-2; v_call: TRBV6-1; d_call: TRBD2; clone_size: few; cdr3_nt: TGTGCCAGCAGTCGACTAGCGGGGGGGGGCGGGGAGCTGTTTTTT; cdr3_aa: CASSRLAGGGGELFF
j_call: TRBJ2-1; v_call: TRBV7-3; d_call: -; clone_size: -; cdr3_nt: TGTGCCAGCAGCTTGGACCCGCGGGGTGAGCAGTTCTTC; cdr3_aa: CASSLDPRGEQFF
j_call: TRBJ2-6; v_call: TRBV29-1; d_call: -; clone_size: -; cdr3_nt: TGCAGCGTTTACCAGGGTAGGGCTGGGGCCAACGTCCTGACTTTC; cdr3_aa: CSVYQGRAGANVLTF
j_call: TRBJ2-3; v_call: TRBV10-1; d_call: -; clone_size: -; cdr3_nt: TGCGCCAGCCTTAGCGGAGCCACAGATACGCAGTATTTT; cdr3_aa: CASLSGATDTQYF